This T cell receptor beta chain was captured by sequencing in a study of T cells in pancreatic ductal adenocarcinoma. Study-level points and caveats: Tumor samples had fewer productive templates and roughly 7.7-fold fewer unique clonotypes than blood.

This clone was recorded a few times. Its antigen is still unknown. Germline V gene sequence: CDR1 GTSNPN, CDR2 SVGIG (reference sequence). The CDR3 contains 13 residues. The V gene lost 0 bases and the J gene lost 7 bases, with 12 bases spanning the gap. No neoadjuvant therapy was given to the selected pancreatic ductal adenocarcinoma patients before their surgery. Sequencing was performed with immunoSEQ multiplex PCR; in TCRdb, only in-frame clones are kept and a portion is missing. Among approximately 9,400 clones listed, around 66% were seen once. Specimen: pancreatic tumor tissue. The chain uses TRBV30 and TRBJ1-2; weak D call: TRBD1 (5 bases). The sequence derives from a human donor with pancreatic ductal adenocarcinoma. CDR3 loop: CAWSVRGARGYTF. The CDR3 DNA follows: TGTGCCTGGAGTGTGCGTGGGGCGCGTGGCTACACCTTC.